This TCR beta chain emerged from a study of neurological immune-mediated disorders. PBMCs stored at -80 C, 2 million in total, were the source of the unsorted libraries. Broader study findings: Falling below healthy controls, multiple sclerosis showed the least TCR clonal expansion, while HTLV-1-associated myelopathy showed the most.

This clonotype was counted many times. The antigen is unknown. Between the trimmed V and J ends, which lost 0 bases and 12 bases, there was a span of 15 bases. Germline values: CDR1 DFQATT, CDR2 SNEGSKA (reference sequence). This CDR3 is 13 amino acids long. The cDNA was produced through 5'RACE with 10-nucleotide random UMIs. TCRdb recomputed calls from the 5' RACE reads with MiXCR, one row per CDR3 protein. The table lists 40,000 to 45,000 distinct CDR3 sequences, 12% of them singletons. The chain uses TRBV20-1 and TRBJ2-1; no clear D. Sequencing used PBMCs. The TCR comes from a female donor in good health. This chain's CDR3 is CSARDRVPSLQFF. The CDR3 bases are TGCAGTGCTAGAGATCGAGTTCCGTCGTTGCAGTTCTTC.